Listed below are T cell receptor beta chains from one sample, sequenced in a study of T cell changes during pregnancy in multiple sclerosis. Clones were read by immunoSEQ multiplex PCR, and TCRdb kept only the in-frame ones, dropping some. The sample consists of roughly 100,000 clones, 75% to 95% of them appearing once. Here the sequenced sample was peripheral blood, taken after pregnancy. These receptors were taken from a female donor in good health, enrolled as a control in a pregnancy study. The CDR3 runs from the conserved cysteine through the conserved F or W. A D gene is named only where the DNA matches it firmly. Where a row states a size, it is once, few, many or the class of an expanded clone; other rows omit it.

d_gene: -
v_gene: TRBV9
j_gene: TRBJ2-2
abundance: once
CDR3nt: TGTGCCAGCGCCCCAGGCCTAGCACTCTCCGGGGAGCTGTTTTTT
CDR3aa: CASAPGLALSGELFF

d_gene: -
v_gene: TRBV18
j_gene: TRBJ2-7
abundance: -
CDR3nt: TGTGCCAGCTCACGACAGACCTACGAGCAGTACTTC
CDR3aa: CASSRQTYEQYF

d_gene: -
v_gene: TRBV4-3
j_gene: TRBJ2-5
abundance: -
CDR3nt: TGCGCCAGCAGCCTCAGGGCGTGGGAGACCCAGTACTTC
CDR3aa: CASSLRAWETQYF

d_gene: TRBD1
v_gene: TRBV29-1
j_gene: TRBJ2-7
abundance: many
CDR3nt: TGCAGCGTTGAGAACAGGGGCGAGCAGTACTTC
CDR3aa: CSVENRGEQYF

d_gene: -
v_gene: TRBV25-1
j_gene: TRBJ1-2
abundance: -
CDR3nt: TGTGCCAGCAGTGAAGGGCTTCAGAACTATGGCTACACCTTC
CDR3aa: CASSEGLQNYGYTF

d_gene: TRBD2
v_gene: TRBV28
j_gene: TRBJ2-3
abundance: -
CDR3nt: TGTGCCAGCAGTTTCAGCGGGGACCCCACAGATACGCAGTATTTT
CDR3aa: CASSFSGDPTDTQYF

d_gene: TRBD1
v_gene: TRBV6-6
j_gene: TRBJ2-5
abundance: once
CDR3nt: TGTGCCAGCAGCCACCGGGACAGGGCTGAAGAGACCCAGTACTTC
CDR3aa: CASSHRDRAEETQYF

d_gene: TRBD1
v_gene: TRBV7-3
j_gene: TRBJ1-6
abundance: -
CDR3nt: TGTGCCAGCAGCCCGGGACAGGGAAGTTCACCCCTCCACTTT
CDR3aa: CASSPGQGSSPLHF

d_gene: -
v_gene: TRBV9
j_gene: TRBJ1-1
abundance: -
CDR3nt: TGTGCCAGCAGCGTAGTCCCCGGCACTGAAGCTTTCTTT
CDR3aa: CASSVVPGTEAFF

d_gene: TRBD1
v_gene: TRBV5-5
j_gene: TRBJ1-3
abundance: -
CDR3nt: TGTGCCAGCAGCCCGAGGACAGGGGGGAGTGGAAACACCATATATTTT
CDR3aa: CASSPRTGGSGNTIYF

d_gene: -
v_gene: TRBV28
j_gene: TRBJ2-3
abundance: -
CDR3nt: TGTGCCAGCAGTTTAAGTACTAGCACAGATACGCAGTATTTT
CDR3aa: CASSLSTSTDTQYF

d_gene: TRBD1
v_gene: TRBV5-1
j_gene: TRBJ2-7
abundance: -
CDR3nt: TGCGCCAGCAGCTTGGGAGGGACAGGTTACTACGAGCAGTACTTC
CDR3aa: CASSLGGTGYYEQYF

d_gene: -
v_gene: TRBV18
j_gene: TRBJ2-6
abundance: -
CDR3nt: TGTGCCAGCTCCCGCGGGACGCCAAGCTCTGGGGCCAACGTCCTGACTTTC
CDR3aa: CASSRGTPSSGANVLTF

d_gene: -
v_gene: TRBV6-1
j_gene: TRBJ2-7
abundance: -
CDR3nt: TGTGCCAGCAGTGTTGGGACTTGGGTCAGCGGTTACGAGCAGTACTTC
CDR3aa: CASSVGTWVSGYEQYF

d_gene: -
v_gene: TRBV11-2
j_gene: TRBJ1-2
abundance: -
CDR3nt: TGTGCCAGCAGCTTAGTGGAGGACTCGATGGGTGGCTACACCTTC
CDR3aa: CASSLVEDSMGGYTF

d_gene: -
v_gene: TRBV20-1
j_gene: TRBJ1-2
abundance: once
CDR3nt: TGCAGTGCTTCAGGGTACTATGGCTACACCTTC
CDR3aa: CSASGYYGYTF

d_gene: TRBD1
v_gene: TRBV9
j_gene: TRBJ1-4
abundance: -
CDR3nt: TGTGCCAGCAGCCCAAGAGCCGGACAGGGCAGTACGTATGAAAAACTGTTTTTT
CDR3aa: CASSPRAGQGSTYEKLFF

d_gene: TRBD1
v_gene: TRBV10-3
j_gene: TRBJ1-2
abundance: -
CDR3nt: TGTGCCATCAGAAAGACAGGGACGGCAGTCAAAGGCTACACCTTC
CDR3aa: CAIRKTGTAVKGYTF

d_gene: -
v_gene: TRBV10-3
j_gene: TRBJ2-5
abundance: once
CDR3nt: TGTGCCATCAGTGATGCTAGCTACCAAGAGACCCAGTACTTC
CDR3aa: CAISDASYQETQYF

d_gene: -
v_gene: TRBV15
j_gene: TRBJ1-1
abundance: -
CDR3nt: TGTGCCACCAGCAGAAACTATAACACTGAAGCTTTCTTT
CDR3aa: CATSRNYNTEAFF

d_gene: -
v_gene: TRBV2
j_gene: TRBJ2-1
abundance: -
CDR3nt: TGTGCCAGCCGGGACTTGAACAATGAGCAGTTCTTC
CDR3aa: CASRDLNNEQFF

d_gene: TRBD1
v_gene: TRBV5-4
j_gene: TRBJ2-1
abundance: -
CDR3nt: TGTGCCAGCAGCGCCGGGACAGAGGCCTACAATGAGCAGTTCTTC
CDR3aa: CASSAGTEAYNEQFF

d_gene: TRBD2
v_gene: TRBV18
j_gene: TRBJ2-5
abundance: -
CDR3nt: TGTGCCAGCTCACGAAGTAGCGGGACCAGGGAGACCCAGTACTTC
CDR3aa: CASSRSSGTRETQYF

d_gene: -
v_gene: TRBV2
j_gene: TRBJ2-7
abundance: once
CDR3nt: TGTGCCAGCACCGACAGTTCCTTGTCCTACGAGCAGTACTTC
CDR3aa: CASTDSSLSYEQYF

d_gene: TRBD1
v_gene: TRBV4-3
j_gene: TRBJ1-2
abundance: -
CDR3nt: TGCGCCAGCAGCCAAGATTGGGGACAGGGAAGCGGCTACACCTTC
CDR3aa: CASSQDWGQGSGYTF

d_gene: -
v_gene: TRBV15
j_gene: TRBJ2-7
abundance: -
CDR3nt: TGTGCCACCAGCGGAGAGGGGAAGGGGGACTACGAGCAGTACTTC
CDR3aa: CATSGEGKGDYEQYF

d_gene: TRBD1
v_gene: TRBV18
j_gene: TRBJ2-2
abundance: -
CDR3nt: TGTGCCAGCTCCCCCGGGACAGGGTACACCGGGGAGCTGTTTTTT
CDR3aa: CASSPGTGYTGELFF

d_gene: -
v_gene: TRBV2
j_gene: TRBJ1-5
abundance: -
CDR3nt: TGTGCCACACAGACAGGTCTGATAAATCAGCCCCAGCATTTT
CDR3aa: CATQTGLINQPQHF

d_gene: TRBD1
v_gene: TRBV4-2
j_gene: TRBJ1-2
abundance: -
CDR3nt: TGTGCCAGCAGCGAAGGAACCACAGGGGGATCGTATGGCTACACCTTC
CDR3aa: CASSEGTTGGSYGYTF

d_gene: -
v_gene: TRBV5-1
j_gene: TRBJ1-4
abundance: -
CDR3nt: TGCGCCAGCAGCTTGGGGCAGTATAATGAAAAACTGTTTTTT
CDR3aa: CASSLGQYNEKLFF

d_gene: -
v_gene: TRBV7-9
j_gene: TRBJ1-6
abundance: -
CDR3nt: TGTGCCAGCAGAAAGAGCCGGGAAAAAAATTCACCCCTCCACTTT
CDR3aa: CASRKSREKNSPLHF

d_gene: -
v_gene: TRBV9
j_gene: TRBJ2-5
abundance: once
CDR3nt: TGTGCCAGCAGCGTCCGGGGGGCGCAGGAGACCCAGTACTTC
CDR3aa: CASSVRGAQETQYF

d_gene: TRBD2
v_gene: TRBV5-1
j_gene: TRBJ2-5
abundance: -
CDR3nt: TGCGCCAGCAGCTTACTAGCGGCGGTACAAGAGACCCAGTACTTC
CDR3aa: CASSLLAAVQETQYF

d_gene: -
v_gene: TRBV6-5
j_gene: TRBJ2-7
abundance: -
CDR3nt: TGTGCCAGCAGTTTGATTGAACAGGGTCACGAGCAGTACTTC
CDR3aa: CASSLIEQGHEQYF

d_gene: -
v_gene: TRBV19
j_gene: TRBJ2-3
abundance: -
CDR3nt: TGTGCCAGTAGTATAGAGAGAGCGAATACGCAGTATTTT
CDR3aa: CASSIERANTQYF

d_gene: -
v_gene: TRBV27
j_gene: TRBJ1-5
abundance: -
CDR3nt: TGTGCCAGCAGTAAGGGGAATCAGCCCCAGCATTTT
CDR3aa: CASSKGNQPQHF

d_gene: TRBD1
v_gene: TRBV7-7
j_gene: TRBJ2-5
abundance: -
CDR3nt: TGTGCTAGCAGCTGGGGACAGGGTCGAGAGACCCAGTACTTC
CDR3aa: CASSWGQGRETQYF

d_gene: TRBD1
v_gene: TRBV19
j_gene: TRBJ1-1
abundance: -
CDR3nt: TGTGCCAGTAGTGCCCAGGGGGCAATGACTGAAGCTTTCTTT
CDR3aa: CASSAQGAMTEAFF

d_gene: -
v_gene: TRBV19
j_gene: TRBJ2-2
abundance: -
CDR3nt: TGTGCCAGTAGTACACAGGCGCGGAAGACCGGGGAGCTGTTTTTT
CDR3aa: CASSTQARKTGELFF

d_gene: -
v_gene: TRBV12-5
j_gene: TRBJ2-5
abundance: -
CDR3nt: TGTGCTAGTGGTTTGGCTACAGGGTCGGAGACCCAGTACTTC
CDR3aa: CASGLATGSETQYF

d_gene: TRBD1
v_gene: TRBV5-5
j_gene: TRBJ1-5
abundance: -
CDR3nt: TGTGCCAGCAGCCCGGGACAGGGTGAGGGTCAGCCCCAGCATTTT
CDR3aa: CASSPGQGEGQPQHF

d_gene: -
v_gene: TRBV7-3
j_gene: TRBJ2-5
abundance: -
CDR3nt: TGTGCCAGCAGCTTAACCGGGAACCAAGAGACCCAGTACTTC
CDR3aa: CASSLTGNQETQYF

d_gene: -
v_gene: TRBV6-5
j_gene: TRBJ2-2
abundance: -
CDR3nt: TGTGCCAGCAGTTACTCCAGGGGGGCCCTTTCCCGGGAGCTGTTTTTT
CDR3aa: CASSYSRGALSRELFF

d_gene: -
v_gene: TRBV18
j_gene: TRBJ2-5
abundance: -
CDR3nt: TGTGCCAGCTCACCAGAGACTGAGACCCAGTACTTC
CDR3aa: CASSPETETQYF